Below, 20 T cell receptor beta chains from the same sample are listed, as sequenced in a study of CD8 T cells in ankylosing spondylitis. One entry per CDR3 protein, called by TCRdb with MiXCR from the 5' RACE reads. The sample lists over 200,000 distinct CDR3 sequences, approximately 10% occurring once. The sample taken for sequencing was blood, either unsorted or a sorted T cell fraction (not recorded which). These receptors were collected from a male donor with ankylosing spondylitis or in good health (not recorded which).

This clonotype was found many times. The chain links TRBV7-9 to TRBJ2-3; the match to TRBD1 covers 7 bases. Germline V gives CDR1 SEHNR, CDR2 FQNEAQ (reference sequence). There are 14 residues in the CDR3. V trimming: 1 base; J trimming: 5 bases; junction bases outside the gene matches: 3. The CDR3 nucleotides read TGTGCCAGCAGCTTAGGCACAGGGGTAGATACGCAGTATTTT. This gives the protein CASSLGTGVDTQYF.

The rearrangement joins TRBV5-1 to TRBJ2-5; D might be TRBD1 (5 bases). V dropped 0 bases and J dropped 5 bases, with 17 bases sitting between them. Germline V gene lookup returns CDR1 SGHRS and CDR2 YFSETQ. The length of the CDR3 is 16 residues. The chain's CDR3 is CASSLAINSGAETQYF. CDR3 sequence (DNA): TGCGCCAGCAGCTTGGCGATAAATAGTGGGGCCGAGACCCAGTACTTC.

The table lists this clonotype with a count of one. A much larger clone differs from this one at a single base, so this may be a read error. The chain is built from TRBV29-1 and TRBJ2-1; TRBD2 aligns across 13 bases. The germline CDR1 and CDR2 sequences are SQVTM and ANQGSEA. The CDR3 is 13 residues long. The CDR3 region is CSDRTSGGNEQIF. The CDR3 DNA follows: TGCAGCGATCGGACTAGCGGGGGCAATGAGCAGATCTTC.

In its sample, this clonotype was seen many times. The chain recombines TRBV9 with TRBJ2-2; 11 bases match TRBD2. V lost 3 bases, J lost 4 bases, and 2 bases stayed unmatched. This CDR3 spans 15 amino acids. Germline-derived CDR1 and CDR2 are SGDLS and YYNGEE. The CDR3 bases are TGTGCCAGCAGCGCCACTAGCGGGAGCACCGGGGAGCTGTTTTTT. Translated, it gives CASSATSGSTGELFF.

As for this clonotype: A much more abundant neighbour one base away suggests this may be a read error. The chain has TRBV6-5 and TRBJ1-3; 8 bases are shared with TRBD1. In germline, CDR1 is MNHEY, CDR2 SVGAGI. The CDR3 has 16 amino acids. After removal of 4 bases from V and 6 bases from J, the junction contained 11 bases not matched to a gene. The CDR3 bases are TGTGCCAGCAGTTCCTTCGGCAGGGGGCTAGCAAACACCATATATTTT. Its translation: CASSSFGRGLANTIYF.

The chain uses TRBV29-1 and TRBJ2-7; 12 bases align to TRBD1. The length of the CDR3 is 16 residues. Trimming cost V 0 bases and J 5 bases; bases outside gene matches: 8. Germline CDR1 SQVTM, CDR2 ANQGSEA. CDR3 loop: CSVEDNMGTGGNEQYF. In nucleotides, the CDR3 is TGCAGCGTTGAAGATAATATGGGGACAGGGGGCAACGAGCAGTACTTC.

Concerning this clonotype itself: One base away lies a much larger clone, so this may be a sequencing read error. The V call is TRBV7-9, the J call TRBJ2-2, with TRBD1 as a possible D gene (5 bases). Germline V gene sequence: CDR1 SEHNR, CDR2 FQNEAQ (reference sequence). Trimming cost V 5 bases and J 4 bases, with 11 bases left between them. The CDR3 is 14 amino acids. CDR3 DNA: TGTGCCAGCAGCCCTGGACATGGCACCGGGGAGCTGTTTTTT. Protein product: CASSPGHGTGELFF.

The chain joins TRBV25-1 to TRBJ2-7; the D is unclear. Between the trimmed V and J ends, which lost 5 bases and 1 base, there was a span of 9 bases. Germline assignment: CDR1 MGHDK and CDR2 SYGVNS. CDR3 length: 13 residues. The CDR3 here is CASSKPASYEQYF. The CDR3 nucleotides are TGTGCCAGCAGTAAGCCCGCATCCTACGAGCAGTACTTC.

This clonotype was seen ten or more times. V is TRBV7-3 and J is TRBJ2-3; 7 bases line up with TRBD1. J lost 1 base, V lost 5 bases, and 3 bases had no gene match. The CDR3 consists of 14 residues. The germline CDR1 and CDR2 sequences are SGHTA and FQGTGA. Here the CDR3 DNA reads TGTGCCAGCAGCCATACAGGGGGCACAGATACGCAGTATTTT. Amino acid sequence: CASSHTGGTDTQYF. Full variable domain (outside the CDR3, taken from reference TRBV7-3 and TRBJ2-3): GAGVSQTPSNKVTEKGKYVELRCDPISGHTALYWYRQSLGQGPEFLIYFQGTGAADDSGLPNDRFFAVRPEGSVSTLKIQRTERGDSAVYLCASSHTGGTDTQYFGPGTRLTVL.

This chain uses TRBV7-2 with TRBJ2-2, with D possibly called TRBD1 or TRBD2 (5 bases each). V lost 6 bases and J 3 bases, leaving 11 bases between the germline ends. Germline CDR1 and CDR2: SGHTA and FQGNSA. The CDR3 is 14 amino acids. CDR3 amino acids: CASRSEGYTGELFF. The CDR3 nucleotides read TGTGCCAGCAGAAGTGAGGGGTACACCGGGGAGCTGTTTTTT.

V is TRBV19 and J is TRBJ1-1; TRBD1 might be the D (5 bases). The CDR3 loop spans 15 amino acids. V was trimmed by 4 bases and J by 1 base, leaving 13 bases between them. Germline V gene data show CDR1 as LNHDA and CDR2 as SQIVND (reference sequence). CDR3 nucleotides: TGTGCCAGTAGTAACACAGGTTCGGGGAACACTGAAGCTTTCTTT. It encodes CASSNTGSGNTEAFF.

This clonotype has at least ten counts. J is TRBJ2-1 and V is TRBV3-1; 9 positions agree with TRBD1. The length of the CDR3 is 14 residues. Germline assignment: CDR1 LGHDT and CDR2 YNNKEL (reference sequence). V gave up 5 bases and J gave up 4 bases; unmatched junction bases: 3. CDR3 DNA: TGTGCCAGCAGCTCGGACAGGGGTTACAATGAGCAGTTCTTC. Amino acid sequence: CASSSDRGYNEQFF.

This clonotype was observed a handful of times. A single base separates this from a much larger clone, so it may be a read error. The J gene is TRBJ2-7, the V gene TRBV20-1; 7 bases match TRBD1. Germline CDR1 is DFQATT and CDR2 is SNEGSKA (reference sequence). The CDR3 runs to 15 residues. The CDR3 coding sequence is TGCTGTGCTAACCCCGGACAGGTTGACTCCTACGAGCAGTACTTC. This encodes CCANPGQVDSYEQYF.

This clonotype was recorded at least ten times. This rearrangement joins TRBV7-3 to TRBJ2-3, with 8 bases identical to TRBD2. J lost 5 bases, V lost 2 bases, and 3 bases had no gene match. This CDR3 has 14 residues. The germline CDR1 and CDR2 sequences are SGHTA and FQGTGA. The CDR3 sequence: CASSLSGRVDTQYF. The CDR3 DNA follows: TGTGCCAGCAGCTTATCCGGGAGGGTAGATACGCAGTATTTT.

The chain couples TRBV18 to TRBJ2-6, with TRBD2 matching 11 bases. CDR1 is KGHSH and CDR2 is LQKENI in the germline V gene. With 5 bases clipped from V and 0 bases from J, the junction kept 6 bases outside the gene matches. The CDR3 totals 18 residues. The CDR3 nucleotides are TGTGCCAGCTCAACCCTAGCGGGGGGCGACTCTGGGGCCAACGTCCTGACTTTC. Protein product: CASSTLAGGDSGANVLTF.

The table lists this clonotype with many counts. V usage is TRBV6-1 and J usage is TRBJ2-7, with D possibly matching TRBD2 (5 bases). In germline, CDR1 is MNHNS, CDR2 SASEGT. Trimming stripped 5 bases from V and 3 bases from J, with 17 bases between. The CDR3 length is 15 residues. CDR3 amino acids: CASSPGFSKHYEQYF. DNA for the CDR3: TGTGCCAGCAGTCCGGGGTTCTCGAAACACTACGAGCAGTACTTC.

This chain joins TRBV27 and TRBJ2-6; D is ambiguous. The CDR3 length is 15 residues. Trimming shortened V by 2 bases and J by 4 bases, and 9 bases separated the two germline ends. CDR1 and CDR2 (germline): MNHEY, SMNVEV (reference sequence). The CDR3: CASSLRAAGANVLTF. DNA for the CDR3: TGTGCCAGCAGTTTAAGGGCAGCCGGGGCCAACGTCCTGACTTTC.

To note about this clonotype: It may be a read error: a sequence one base away is much more abundant. V gene TRBV29-1 combines with J gene TRBJ2-7; no clear D gene. Per the germline V gene, CDR1 is SQVTM and CDR2 is ANQGSEA. This CDR3 region has 13 residues. CDR3 sequence (DNA): TGCAGCGTTGTCTGGGCCGCCTCCTACGGGCAGTACTTC. Its protein is CSVVWAASYGQYF.

This clonotype was counted ten times or more. The chain recombines TRBV12-3 or TRBV12-4 with TRBJ2-1; D is uncertain. This CDR3 spans 12 amino acids. V gave up 3 bases and J gave up 7 bases, with 7 bases separating them. The CDR3 nucleotides are TGTGCCAGCAGTTTCTGGCGGAATGAGCAGTTCTTC. Protein product: CASSFWRNEQFF.

This clonotype has ten or more counts. V is TRBV20-1 and J is TRBJ2-3; D gene ambiguous. The CDR3 has 11 residues. Germline CDR1 reads DFQATT; CDR2 reads SNEGSKA (reference sequence). V was trimmed by 4 bases and J by 0 bases, leaving 2 bases between them. DNA of the CDR3: TGCAGTGCTATGAGCACAGATACGCAGTATTTT. This gives the protein CSAMSTDTQYF.